This TCR beta chain was sequenced during a study of graft-versus-host responses after intestinal transplantation. Study information: Multivisceral, liver-intestinal, or isolated intestinal transplants were given to recipients.

General observations from the study: When patients had graft-donor T cell macrochimerism, their allografts held high graft-versus-host to host-versus-graft clonal ratios.

Measured with immunoSEQ multiplex PCR; TCRdb has only the in-frame clones, and not every one. The data contain around 100,000 clones, about nine tenths of them seen just once; the ten biggest clones take up approximately 0.18%. Notes on this clone: The antigen remains undetermined.

The CDR3 is 16 amino acids. Losses at the gene ends were 4 bases for V and 1 base for J; bases not matched to a gene: 8. The germline V gene has CDR1 PRHDT and CDR2 FYEKMQ (reference sequence). This clonotype originated in a human donor who was the organ donor for an intestinal transplant. This sequence joins TRBV13 and TRBJ2-3, with 7 bases fitting TRBD2. Here the sequenced sample was unstimulated CD4+ T cells sorted from spleen or lymph node cells, taken before transplant. CDR3 amino acids: CASSSSGVGGTDTQYF. CDR3 nucleotide sequence: TGTGCCAGCAGCTCTAGCGGCGTTGGGGGCACAGATACGCAGTATTTT.